This is a list of T cell receptor beta chains from one sample in a study of regulatory T cells in long-lasting Graves disease. TCRdb processed the multiplex PCR reads anew with MiXCR; each CDR3 protein has one entry. There are some 300,000 distinct CDR3 sequences in the sample; 22% occur only once, and roughly 50% lies in the top ten. Material: peripheral blood mononuclear cells (PBMCs), obtained when the disease was refractory, from a patient treated with antithyroid drugs. These receptors were obtained from a female donor with Graves disease. CDR3s include the opening cysteine and the closing phenylalanine or tryptophan. The order of the fields is V gene, CDR3 length, D gene, J gene, clone size, CDR3 protein, CDR3 DNA. D genes are given only for firm matches. Clone size appears in some rows only: once, few, many, or a class for an expanded clone.

TRBV15	20	NA	TRBJ1-6	few	CATSNQMGDRGASHNSPLHF	TGTGCCACCAGCAATCAGATGGGGGACCGGGGGGCGTCTCATAATTCACCCCTCCACTTT
TRBV19	13	TRBD1	TRBJ1-5	few	CASWTGSNQPQHF	TGTGCCAGCTGGACAGGGAGCAATCAGCCCCAGCATTTT
TRBV7-2	15	NA	TRBJ2-3	NA	CASSLGEVLTDTQYF	TGTGCCAGCAGCTTAGGCGAGGTACTCACAGATACGCAGTATTTT
TRBV11-2	15	NA	TRBJ2-7	many	CASSLLVGGSYEQYF	TGTGCCAGCAGCTTATTAGTCGGCGGTTCCTACGAGCAGTACTTC
TRBV12-3/TRBV12-4	15	NA	TRBJ2-4	few	CASSPRRLAKNIQYF	TGTGCCAGCAGCCCTAGACGTTTAGCCAAAAACATTCAGTACTTC
TRBV7-2	15	TRBD2	TRBJ2-7	many	CASSVTSELAHEQYF	TGTGCCAGCAGCGTCACTAGCGAACTTGCCCACGAGCAGTACTTC
TRBV2	16	NA	TRBJ1-3	many	CASSDWAGQSGNTIYF	TGTGCCAGCAGTGATTGGGCCGGACAGTCTGGAAACACCATATATTTT
TRBV10-3	12	TRBD1	TRBJ2-7	NA	CAISGQGYEQYF	TGTGCCATCAGTGGACAGGGATACGAGCAGTACTTC
TRBV20-1	16	TRBD2	TRBJ2-3	few	CSARAGIAGGTDTQYF	TGCAGTGCTAGAGCCGGGATAGCGGGAGGAACAGATACGCAGTATTTT
TRBV12-3/TRBV12-4	13	NA	TRBJ1-1	many	CASSPGWGTEAFF	TGTGCCAGCAGCCCCGGGTGGGGGACTGAAGCTTTCTTT
TRBV30	14	NA	TRBJ2-3	NA	CAWSGFRGSDTQYF	TGTGCCTGGAGTGGGTTCCGGGGTTCAGATACGCAGTATTTT
TRBV30	13	NA	TRBJ2-7	NA	CAWNRDGGYEQYF	TGTGCCTGGAACCGGGACGGCGGCTACGAGCAGTACTTC
TRBV11-2	14	NA	TRBJ1-4	many	CASSLKGFNEKLFF	TGTGCCAGCAGCTTAAAGGGGTTTAATGAAAAACTGTTTTTT
TRBV4-1	15	NA	TRBJ1-1	NA	CASSPSRAMNTEAFF	TGCGCCAGCAGCCCCTCTCGGGCCATGAACACTGAAGCTTTCTTT
TRBV19	13	NA	TRBJ2-7	few	CASSDGTGLEQYF	TGTGCCAGTAGCGACGGGACGGGCCTGGAGCAGTACTTC
TRBV20-1	10	NA	TRBJ2-7	NA	CSASIYEQYF	TGCAGTGCTAGCATTTACGAGCAGTACTTC
TRBV28	14	NA	TRBJ2-1	NA	CASQGLSSYNEQFF	TGTGCCAGCCAGGGGTTGAGCTCCTACAATGAGCAGTTCTTC
TRBV7-9	15	NA	TRBJ1-1	NA	CASSFLKDLNTEAFF	TGTGCCAGCAGCTTTCTGAAGGACTTGAACACTGAAGCTTTCTTT
TRBV28	15	TRBD2	TRBJ2-7	many	CASSRLAGQSYEQYF	TGTGCCAGCAGTCGACTAGCGGGTCAATCCTACGAGCAGTACTTC
TRBV7-2	12	NA	TRBJ2-2	NA	CAIRANTGELFF	TGTGCCATCAGAGCGAACACCGGGGAGCTGTTTTTT
TRBV24-1	16	TRBD1	TRBJ1-2	few	CATSDGDRGVLHGYTF	TGTGCCACCAGTGACGGGGACAGGGGAGTACTCCATGGCTACACCTTC
TRBV4-2	15	TRBD1	TRBJ2-7	NA	CASSQTTGEVYEQYF	TGTGCCAGCAGCCAAACTACAGGGGAAGTCTACGAGCAGTACTTC
TRBV7-9	17	TRBD2	TRBJ2-5	many	CASRKLLAGGPQETQYF	TGTGCCAGCAGAAAGCTATTGGCGGGAGGCCCCCAAGAGACCCAGTACTTC
TRBV2	15	TRBD2	TRBJ2-7	many	CASKGLAGVSYEQYF	TGTGCCAGCAAAGGACTAGCGGGAGTTTCCTACGAGCAGTACTTC
TRBV27	15	NA	TRBJ1-6	many	CASSVVSAYNSPLHF	TGTGCCAGCAGTGTTGTTTCTGCCTATAATTCACCCCTCCACTTT
TRBV5-1	14	NA	TRBJ2-7	NA	CASSLQTPSYEQYF	TGCGCCAGCAGCTTACAAACCCCATCCTACGAGCAGTACTTC
TRBV20-1	15	NA	TRBJ2-1	NA	CSAATDNGQRGVQFF	TGCAGTGCCGCGACCGATAATGGACAGAGAGGAGTACAGTTCTTC
TRBV20-1	13	TRBD2	TRBJ2-1	many	CSAWTSGNNEQFF	TGCAGTGCTTGGACTAGCGGGAACAATGAGCAGTTCTTC
TRBV5-6	13	NA	TRBJ1-2	many	CASSPGQTYGYTF	TGTGCCAGCAGCCCCGGACAGACCTATGGCTACACCTTC
TRBV28	15	TRBD1	TRBJ2-7	many	CASSPWTGGQVPQYF	TGTGCCAGCAGTCCCTGGACAGGGGGCCAGGTCCCGCAGTACTTC
TRBV7-9	17	NA	TRBJ2-5	NA	CASSQADIWAPGETQYF	TGTGCCAGCAGCCAGGCGGACATCTGGGCGCCGGGAGAGACCCAGTACTTC
TRBV7-9	13	NA	TRBJ2-7	NA	CASSFRLGHEQYF	TGTGCCAGCAGCTTCAGGCTGGGTCACGAGCAGTACTTC
TRBV20-1	11	NA	TRBJ2-1	NA	CSARLGDEQFF	TGCAGTGCTAGGTTGGGGGATGAGCAGTTCTTC
TRBV11-2	12	NA	TRBJ2-1	NA	CASRTQGFEQFF	TGTGCCAGCAGGACTCAGGGTTTCGAGCAGTTCTTC
TRBV4-3	15	NA	TRBJ2-7	many	CASSSRRGRSYEQYF	TGCGCCAGCAGCTCCCGTCGGGGCAGGAGCTACGAGCAGTACTTC
TRBV20-1	14	NA	TRBJ2-5	many	CSARDARDQETQYF	TGCAGTGCTAGAGATGCAAGGGATCAAGAGACCCAGTACTTC
TRBV5-1	14	NA	TRBJ1-1	NA	CASGDRKSNTEAFF	TGCGCCAGCGGCGACAGGAAGTCGAACACTGAAGCTTTCTTT
TRBV28	15	NA	TRBJ2-5	many	CASSPRESYQETQYF	TGTGCCAGCAGCCCTCGGGAGAGTTACCAAGAGACCCAGTACTTC
TRBV28	12	NA	TRBJ2-7	many	CASSFWGHEQYF	TGTGCCAGCAGTTTTTGGGGACACGAGCAGTACTTC
TRBV3-1	15	TRBD1	TRBJ1-1	many	CASSPKTGGSPEAFF	TGTGCCAGCAGCCCAAAGACAGGGGGCTCGCCTGAAGCTTTCTTT